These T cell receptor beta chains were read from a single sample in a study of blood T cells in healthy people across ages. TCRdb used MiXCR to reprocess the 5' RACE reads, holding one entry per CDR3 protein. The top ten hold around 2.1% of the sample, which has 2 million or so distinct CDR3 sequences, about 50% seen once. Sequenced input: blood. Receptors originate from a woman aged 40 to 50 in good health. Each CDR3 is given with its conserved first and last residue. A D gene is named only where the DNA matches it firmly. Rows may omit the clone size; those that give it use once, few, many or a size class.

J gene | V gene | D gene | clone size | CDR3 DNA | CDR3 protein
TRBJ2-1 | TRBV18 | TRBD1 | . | TGTGCCAGCTCACCAGCCCGGTCAGGGGGCACGGACGAGCAGTTCTTC | CASSPARSGGTDEQFF
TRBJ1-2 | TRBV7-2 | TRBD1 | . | TGTGCCAGCAGCTTAGGCCCAGTAGGACAGGGGCGGGATGGCTACACCTTC | CASSLGPVGQGRDGYTF
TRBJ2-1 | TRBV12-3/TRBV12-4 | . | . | TGTGCCAGCAGTTTAGTTGGTACAGATGCGAGGTACAATGAGCAGTTCTTC | CASSLVGTDARYNEQFF
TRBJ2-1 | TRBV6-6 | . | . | TGTGCAACTCTAGCCGGGAGCTCCTACAATGAGCAGTTCTTC | CATLAGSSYNEQFF
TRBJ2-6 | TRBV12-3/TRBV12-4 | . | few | TGTGCCAGCAGACAGCTGCACTCTGGGGCCAACGTCCTGACTTTC | CASRQLHSGANVLTF
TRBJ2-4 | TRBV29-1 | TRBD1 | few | TGCAGCGCCCAGGGTGACACAGGGGTCCACAGTAACATTCAGTACTTC | CSAQGDTGVHSNIQYF
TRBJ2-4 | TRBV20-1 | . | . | TGCAGTGCTAGAGGACAGAATTCCGCCAAAAACATTCAGTACTTC | CSARGQNSAKNIQYF
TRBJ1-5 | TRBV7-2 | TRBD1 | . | TGTGCCAGCAGCCGGGACAGGGGATTCCAGCCCCAGCATTTT | CASSRDRGFQPQHF
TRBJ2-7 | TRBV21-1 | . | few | TGTGCCAGCAGCAAAGGGGCGAGGTTCCCAGGTCACGAGCAGTACTTC | CASSKGARFPGHEQYF
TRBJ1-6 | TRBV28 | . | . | TGTGCCAGCAGCGACAGAACTAATTCACCCCTCCACTTT | CASSDRTNSPLHF
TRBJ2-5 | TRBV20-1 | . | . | TGCAGTGCTAGAGGAGGGGGGACTCAAGAGACCCAGTACTTC | CSARGGGTQETQYF
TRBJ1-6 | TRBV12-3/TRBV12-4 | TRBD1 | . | TGTGCCAGCAGTTTATCGACAGGGGTTAGGTCACCCCTCCACTTT | CASSLSTGVRSPLHF
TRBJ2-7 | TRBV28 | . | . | TGTGCCAGCAGGGGCCGGAACAGCCACTACGAGCAGTACTTC | CASRGRNSHYEQYF
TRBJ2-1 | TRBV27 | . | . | TGTGCCAGCAGTTTATTATCGGAGGGCCTAACATCCTACAATGAGCAGTTCTTC | CASSLLSEGLTSYNEQFF
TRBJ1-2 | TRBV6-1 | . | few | TGTGCCAGCAGTGTCGGACAGATCTATGGCTACACCTTC | CASSVGQIYGYTF
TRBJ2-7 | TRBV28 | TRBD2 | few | TGTGCCAGCAGTCGCGGACTAGCGGGGGGCGAGCAGTACTTC | CASSRGLAGGEQYF
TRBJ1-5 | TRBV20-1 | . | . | TGCAGTGCTAGAGAAGGGGGATATAGCAATCAGCCCCAGCATTTT | CSAREGGYSNQPQHF
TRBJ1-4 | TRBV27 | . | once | TGTGCCAGCAGTCCTACCAGGGATGGAGAAAAACTGTTTTTT | CASSPTRDGEKLFF
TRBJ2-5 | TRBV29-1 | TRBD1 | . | TGCAGCGTGCTTCGCGGGACAGGGGGCAATGAGCAGTACTTC | CSVLRGTGGNEQYF
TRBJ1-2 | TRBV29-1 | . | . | TGCAGCGTTGAAACTCAGGGGAACAACTATGGCTACACCTTC | CSVETQGNNYGYTF
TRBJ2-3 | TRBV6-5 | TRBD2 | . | TGTGCCATCAAGACTAGCGCCTCCACAGATACGCAGTATTTT | CAIKTSASTDTQYF
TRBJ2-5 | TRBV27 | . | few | TGTGCCAGCAGTGTAGCACTGGGGGAGACCCAGTACTTC | CASSVALGETQYF
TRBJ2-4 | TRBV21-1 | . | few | TGTGCCAGCAGCAGGGACAGGGCCCTAGCCAAAAACATTCAGTACTTC | CASSRDRALAKNIQYF
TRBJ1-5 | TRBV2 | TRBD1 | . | TGTGCCAGCACTATGACAGGGAATAGCAATCAGCCCCAGCATTTT | CASTMTGNSNQPQHF
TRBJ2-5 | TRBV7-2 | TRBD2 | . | TGTGCCAGCAGCACCAGACTAGCGGGGGAGCAGTACTTC | CASSTRLAGEQYF
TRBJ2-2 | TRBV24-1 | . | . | TGTGCCACCAGTGTTCTAGGCGGTTCCGGGGAGCTGTTTTTT | CATSVLGGSGELFF
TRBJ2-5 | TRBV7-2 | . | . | TGTGCCAGCGGGGTCTACCAAGAGACCCAGTACTTC | CASGVYQETQYF
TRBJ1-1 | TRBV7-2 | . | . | TGTGCCAGCAGCTTGCGGGGGGTGGGCACTGAAGCTTTCTTT | CASSLRGVGTEAFF
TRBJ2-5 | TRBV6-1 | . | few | TGTGCCAGCAGTGATGGGGGTTCTCAAGAGACCCAGTACTTC | CASSDGGSQETQYF
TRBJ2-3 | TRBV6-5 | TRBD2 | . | TGCGCCAGCAGTTATTCCGCGACTAGCGGAGTCCGTACGCAGTATTTT | CASSYSATSGVRTQYF
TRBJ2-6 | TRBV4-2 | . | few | TGTGCCAGCAGCCAAGCGGGGTCGAACTCTGGGGCCAACGTCCTGACTTTC | CASSQAGSNSGANVLTF
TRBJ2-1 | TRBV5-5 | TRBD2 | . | TGTGCCAGCAGCTCTACTAGCGGGGTCGCCGATGAGCAGTTCTTC | CASSSTSGVADEQFF
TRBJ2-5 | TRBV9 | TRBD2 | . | TGTGCCAGCAGCGTAGACAGCGGGGCTTCCTACAATGAGCAGTACTTC | CASSVDSGASYNEQYF
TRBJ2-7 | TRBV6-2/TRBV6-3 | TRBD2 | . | TGTGCCAGCAGCGGACTAGCGGACACCTACGAGCAGTACTTC | CASSGLADTYEQYF
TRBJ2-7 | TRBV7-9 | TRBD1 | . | TGTGCCAGCAGCTTACCGGGACAGGGTAGCGAGCAGTACTTC | CASSLPGQGSEQYF
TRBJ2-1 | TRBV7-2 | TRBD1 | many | TGTGCCAGCAGCTTAAGGTACCACAGGGGTTCCGACAATGAGCAGTTCTTC | CASSLRYHRGSDNEQFF
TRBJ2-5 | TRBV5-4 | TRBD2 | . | TGTGCCAGCAACCAGGGACTAGCGGGGACTAACTCTGGGGGGACCCAGTACTTC | CASNQGLAGTNSGGTQYF
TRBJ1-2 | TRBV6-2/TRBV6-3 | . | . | TGTGCCAGCAGTTACCCTGGAACAGCTAACTATGGCTACACCTTC | CASSYPGTANYGYTF
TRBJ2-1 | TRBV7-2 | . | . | TGTGCCAGCAGCCAAATTAAGAACAATGAGCAGTTCTTC | CASSQIKNNEQFF
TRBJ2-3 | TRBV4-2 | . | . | TGTGCCAGCAGCCTATCCCCCCCGGATACGCAGTATTTT | CASSLSPPDTQYF
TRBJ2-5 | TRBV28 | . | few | TGTGCCAGCAGCGACATCCTAAACCGACCCCAAGAGACCCAGTACTTC | CASSDILNRPQETQYF
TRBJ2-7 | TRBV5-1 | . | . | TGCGCCAGCAGCTTCGATGCAGGGACCTACAATGAGCAGTACTTC | CASSFDAGTYNEQYF
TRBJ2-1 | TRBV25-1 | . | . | TGTGCCAGCAGTGAGTGCGGTGGCCACAATGAGCAGTTCTTC | CASSECGGHNEQFF
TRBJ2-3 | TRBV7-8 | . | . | TGTGCCAGCAGCCAGCCCCTTACAGGGACAGATACGCAGTATTTT | CASSQPLTGTDTQYF
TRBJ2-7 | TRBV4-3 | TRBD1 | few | TGCGCCAGCAAGCAAACCGGGACAGGGCCCTACGAGCAGTACTTC | CASKQTGTGPYEQYF
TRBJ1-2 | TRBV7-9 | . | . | TGTGCCAGCAGCTTAGACTCACAGGGCGGCGGCTACACCTTC | CASSLDSQGGGYTF
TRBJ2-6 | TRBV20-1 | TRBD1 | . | TGCAGTGTTAGAGTACAGGGGAGCTCTGGGGCCAACGTCCTGACTTTC | CSVRVQGSSGANVLTF
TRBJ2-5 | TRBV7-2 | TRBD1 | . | TGTGCCAGCAGCACCCAGGGGGCAGAAGAGACCCAGTACTTC | CASSTQGAEETQYF
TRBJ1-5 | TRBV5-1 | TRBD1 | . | TGCGCCAGCAGCCCTGGGGGGACAGGGAACAATCAGCCCCAGCATTTT | CASSPGGTGNNQPQHF
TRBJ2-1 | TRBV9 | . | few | TGTGCCAGCAGCGCGGACAGCCCTTACAATGAGCAGTTCTTC | CASSADSPYNEQFF
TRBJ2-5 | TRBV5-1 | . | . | TGCGCCAGCAGCTTGGGGAACAGGGTGGGCCAAGAGACCCAGTACTTC | CASSLGNRVGQETQYF
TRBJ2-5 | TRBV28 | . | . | TGTGCCAGCAGTTTTTCGACTCAACGGGAGCAGTACTTC | CASSFSTQREQYF
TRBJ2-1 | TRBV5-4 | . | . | TGTGCCAGCAGCTCGGGCACCAGCGAGGCCAATGAGCAGTTCTTC | CASSSGTSEANEQFF
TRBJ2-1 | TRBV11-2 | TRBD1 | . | TGTGCCAGCAGCCGTGCCGGGACAGGGAGCAATGAGCAGTTCTTC | CASSRAGTGSNEQFF
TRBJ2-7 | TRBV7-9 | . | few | TGTGCCAGCAGCTTTCAAAGGGCGGAGCAGTACTTC | CASSFQRAEQYF
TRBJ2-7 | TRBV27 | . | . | TGTGCCAGCACCTTATCAGCCGGGACAAGCTACAATGAGCAGTACTTC | CASTLSAGTSYNEQYF
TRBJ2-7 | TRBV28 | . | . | TGTGCCAGCAGTACCCGGGAGGAGCAGTACTTC | CASSTREEQYF
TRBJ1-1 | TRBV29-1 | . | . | TGCAGCGTGTCAGACGCTGAAGCTTTCTTT | CSVSDAEAFF
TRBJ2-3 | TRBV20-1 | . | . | TGCAGTGCTAAGGCCCAAATGGGACTCACAGATACGCAGTATTTT | CSAKAQMGLTDTQYF
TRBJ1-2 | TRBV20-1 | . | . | TGCAGTGCTATGGGGCCCCGAGGCGGGGTTGAATGGGATGGCTACACCTTC | CSAMGPRGGVEWDGYTF